Described below is a single TCR beta chain sequence and its context. Its antigen is still unknown. This sample is drawn from a study of T cells expressing NK-cell markers. Overall study results and limits: In over 5 donors, dominant CD3+CD56+NKG2C+ clonotypes ranked among the top 10 CD8+ clonotypes.

This CDR3 region has 20 residues. The V gene's germline CDR1 is SGHAT and CDR2 FQNNGV. TCRdb reprocessed the 5' RACE reads and keeps a single row for each CDR3 protein, giving no DNA. The sample yields some 390,000 distinct CDR3 sequences, of which the top ten take up about 10%. The genes are TRBV11-2 and TRBJ2-1; TCRdb calls TRBD2, which cannot be checked without DNA. The clonotype originates from a woman between 45 and 65 years old in good health. The sample was blood T cells: a sorted CD56 or NKG2C T cell subset, CD4+ or CD8+ T cells, or bulk PBMC T cells (not recorded which). CDR3 protein: CASSPNTGTSGLRRDNEQFF.